What follows are 32 T cell receptor beta chains derived from one specimen sequenced in a study of vaccination effects on CD4 cells after COVID-19. Sequencing used immunoSEQ multiplex PCR; TCRdb keeps in-frame clones, though not all of them. The sample has tens of thousands of clones, roughly three quarters seen once. Expansion with viral peptide pools was applied to antigen-specific CD4+ T cells by the ViraFEST assay prior to sequencing. Following 10 days of culture, CD4+ T cells were isolated. Vaccine recipients lacked prior SARS-CoV-2 infection and had negative nucleocapsid antibodies. These receptors are not linked to any known antigen. This specimen was CD4+ T cells from PBMCs cultured with HCoV-NL63 spike peptides, taken before COVID-19 vaccination. The receptors originated from a human donor who received a COVID-19 vaccine.

The chain recombines TRBV4-2 with TRBJ1-6; possibly TRBD1 for D (6 bases). Germline V gives CDR1 LGHNA, CDR2 YNFKEQ. V was cut by 6 bases and J by 0 bases, with 15 bases left in between. The CDR3 sequence is 17 residues long. As DNA, the CDR3 is TGTGCCAGCAGACGCCTCGACAGGAGCTCCTATAATTCACCCCTCCACTTT. Its protein is CASRRLDRSSYNSPLHF.

The V and J genes are TRBV18 and TRBJ2-2; no clear D gene. The CDR3 loop spans 16 amino acids. Looked up from germline, CDR1 is KGHSH and CDR2 is LQKENI. Trimming left V 2 bases short and J 1 base short, with 11 bases between. CDR3 sequence (DNA): TGTGCCAGCTCACCAATCCTCCGGAAGAACACCGGGGAGCTGTTTTTT. Encoded protein: CASSPILRKNTGELFF.

In its sample, this clone was seen a few times. The V and J genes are TRBV7-8 and TRBJ1-2; D ambiguous. The CDR3 has 15 amino acids. Trimming cost V 6 bases and J 0 bases, with 14 bases left between them. The V gene's germline CDR1 is SGHVS and CDR2 FQNEAQ. CDR3: CASSRERVPNYGYTF. The CDR3 bases are TGTGCCAGCAGTAGGGAGCGGGTCCCTAACTATGGCTACACCTTC.

The V call is TRBV24-1, the J call TRBJ2-1; 7 nucleotides line up with TRBD2. The V gene end was trimmed by 4 bases and the J gene end by 5 bases; junction bases not matched to a gene: 10. Germline CDR1 reads KGHDR; CDR2 reads SFDVKD. This CDR3 has 16 amino acids. CDR3 in amino acids: CATSDPGGVKNNEQFF. DNA for the CDR3: TGTGCCACCAGTGACCCGGGGGGAGTTAAGAACAATGAGCAGTTCTTC.

The CDR3 sequence: CASSIQGIEQFF. In DNA form, the CDR3 reads TGTGCCAGCAGCATCCAGGGGATTGAGCAGTTCTTC. V and J are TRBV3-1 (or the pseudogene TRBV3-2) and TRBJ2-1; a possible D gene is TRBD1 (6 bases). The V gene lost 5 bases and the J gene lost 9 bases, with 11 bases spanning the gap. Germline values: CDR1 LGHDT, CDR2 YNNKEL (reference sequence). This CDR3 contains 12 residues.

The rearrangement uses TRBV7-3 and TRBJ2-2, with D perhaps TRBD2 (5 bases). Germline CDR1 and CDR2: SGHTA and FQGTGA. V was pared by 3 bases and J by 0 bases, with 8 bases between. This CDR3 spans 15 amino acids. The CDR3 loop reads CASSLTGANTGELFF. DNA for the CDR3: TGTGCCAGCAGCTTGACCGGGGCGAACACCGGGGAGCTGTTTTTT.

This clone was observed once. DNA of the CDR3: TGTGCCTGGAGTGAAGGCCGAGCTAACTATGGCTACACCTTC. As protein: CAWSEGRANYGYTF. V and J are TRBV30 and TRBJ1-2; D not resolved. The V end was cut by 1 base, the J end by 0 bases, with 9 bases between. The germline gives CDR1 GTSNPN, CDR2 SVGIG (reference sequence). The CDR3 is 14 residues long.

This chain connects TRBV5-6 to TRBJ1-6, with TRBD1 matching over 9 bases. Germline lookup yields CDR1 SGHDT and CDR2 YYEEEE. The CDR3 length is 14 residues. V lost 3 bases to trimming and J lost 8 bases; unmatched junction nucleotides: 3. The CDR3 DNA reads as TGTGCCAGCAGCTCGACAGGGGGAGATTCACCCCTCCACTTT. This sequence encodes CASSSTGGDSPLHF.

On this clone: A junction end diverges from the germline sequence, so it may reflect a read error. The rearrangement uses TRBV4-3 and TRBJ2-1, with a possible D match to TRBD2 (6 bases). Looked up from germline, CDR1 is LGHNA and CDR2 is YSLEER. This CDR3 is 13 amino acids long. The DNA for the CDR3 is TGCGCCAGCAGCCTAGGAACAGCTAGCGTTGGGGTCTTC. Encoded protein: CASSLGTASVGVF.

This chain links TRBV7-2 with TRBJ2-2, with D possibly called TRBD1 or TRBD2 (5 bases each). Trimming removed 6 bases from V and 1 base from J, with 15 bases in between. The germline V gene has CDR1 SGHTA and CDR2 FQGNSA. The CDR3 has 16 amino acids. CDR3 residues: CASSQVGPQNTGELFF. CDR3 in DNA: TGTGCCAGCAGTCAAGTGGGACCCCAGAACACCGGGGAGCTGTTTTTT.

The chain recombines TRBV6-5 with TRBJ1-2; TRBD1 might be the D (6 bases). The CDR3 sequence is 14 residues long. The V and J ends lost 4 bases and 8 bases respectively, with 17 bases between them. In germline, CDR1 is MNHEY, CDR2 SVGAGI. CDR3 in amino acids: CASSSRGPQGGYTF. The CDR3 DNA reads TGTGCCAGCAGTTCTCGGGGGCCCCAAGGAGGCTACACCTTC.

The chain combines TRBV11-2 with TRBJ2-5; D could derive from TRBD1 or TRBD2 (6 bases each). The germline CDR1 and CDR2 sequences are SGHAT and FQNNGV. The V and J ends lost 1 base and 4 bases respectively, with 7 bases between them. The CDR3 is 13 amino acids. The CDR3 spells CASSLAGAETQYF. In DNA, the CDR3 is TGTGCCAGCAGCTTAGCGGGGGCAGAGACCCAGTACTTC.

This sequence joins TRBV7-2 and TRBJ2-1, with 9 positions matching TRBD2. The V gene's germline CDR1 is SGHTA and CDR2 FQGNSA. Trimming cost V 2 bases and J 3 bases; bases outside gene matches: 2. The CDR3 covers 15 residues. The CDR3, as DNA: TGTGCCAGCAGCTTATCGCGGGGGGGCTACAATGAGCAGTTCTTC. Translated, it gives CASSLSRGGYNEQFF.

The gene calls are TRBV19 and TRBJ1-1, with a weak D call TRBD1 (6 bases). V lost 1 base to trimming and J lost 1 base, with 10 bases between them. The CDR3 runs 15 residues. Looked up from germline, CDR1 is LNHDA and CDR2 is SQIVND (reference sequence). In DNA, the CDR3 is TGTGCCAGTAGTATAGGGGACATCTCGAACACTGAAGCTTTCTTT. Protein: CASSIGDISNTEAFF.

This rearrangement joins TRBV27 to TRBJ2-4; 7 positions agree with TRBD1. The CDR3 is made up of 17 amino acids. V lost 3 bases to trimming and J lost 3 bases; unmatched junction nucleotides: 11. The V gene's germline CDR1 is MNHEY and CDR2 SMNVEV (reference sequence). CDR3 bases: TGTGCCAGCAGTTTGGTTCCACAGGGGTCGGGCAAAAACATTCAGTACTTC. This encodes CASSLVPQGSGKNIQYF.

V and J are TRBV11-2 and TRBJ2-7; no firm D call. CDR3 length: 14 residues. Trimming removed 6 bases at V and 0 bases at J, with 12 bases between. Germline V gene lookup returns CDR1 SGHAT and CDR2 FQNNGV. As DNA, the CDR3 is TGTGCCAGCAGGCCCTTGTACGGCTCCTACGAGCAGTACGTC. This gives the protein CASRPLYGSYEQYV.

The chain uses TRBV5-8 and TRBJ2-6; a weak D match, TRBD2 (6 bases). V was clipped by 3 bases and J by 0 bases, with 13 bases between them. The CDR3 extends over 17 amino acids. The germline CDR1 and CDR2 sequences are SGHTS and YDEGEE. CDR3 nucleotides: TGTGCCAGCAGCTCCTGGAGGGACGTCTCTGGGGCCAACGTCCTGACTTTC. Its protein is CASSSWRDVSGANVLTF.

The CDR3 sequence is CASSVVGLNTQYF. The CDR3 nucleotides are TGTGCCAGCAGCGTAGTCGGTCTTAATACGCAGTATTTT. The genes are TRBV9 and TRBJ2-3; D unresolved. The CDR3 covers 13 residues. Germline V gene data show CDR1 as SGDLS and CDR2 as YYNGEE. V was shortened by 0 bases and J by 7 bases, with 9 bases between the two germline ends. The variable domain in full, with the rest retrieved from reference TRBV9 and TRBJ2-3, is DSGVTQTPKHLITATGQRVTLRCSPRSGDLSVYWYQQSLDQGLQFLIQYYNGEERAKGNILERFSAQQFPDLHSELNLSSLELGDSALYFCASSVVGLNTQYFGPGTRLTVL.

The genes are TRBV5-1 and TRBJ2-4; 8 nucleotides align to TRBD2. CDR3 length equals 14 residues. From germline, CDR1 is SGHRS and CDR2 YFSETQ. The J segment lost 8 bases and the V segment lost 2 bases, leaving 6 bases of the junction unmatched. The CDR3 spells CASSFGGVGDIQYF. CDR3 DNA: TGCGCCAGCAGCTTCGGGGGGGTAGGAGACATTCAGTACTTC.

This clone has a handful of counts. The J gene is TRBJ1-6, the V gene TRBV30; D remains unclear. The germline CDR1 and CDR2 sequences are GTSNPN and SVGIG (reference sequence). The germline V and J ends were trimmed by 0 bases and 5 bases, with 5 bases remaining between them. This CDR3 is built from 13 residues. CDR3 sequence: CAWSVGDNSPLHF. CDR3 coding DNA: TGTGCCTGGAGTGTCGGGGATAATTCACCCCTCCACTTT. Complete variable domain (other parts from reference TRBV30 and TRBJ1-6): SQTIHQWPATLVQPVGSPLSLECTVEGTSNPNLYWYRQAAGRGLQLLFYSVGIGQISSEVPQNLSASRPQDRQFILSSKKLLLSDSGFYLCAWSVGDNSPLHFGNGTRLTVT.

Regarding this clone: The same CDR3 also results from other DNA sequences found in this sample. This chain connects TRBV15 to TRBJ1-2, with D perhaps matching TRBD1 (5 bases). V gave up 1 base and J gave up 2 bases, with 5 bases separating them. The CDR3 runs to 13 residues. CDR1 and CDR2 (germline): LNHNV, YYDKDF (reference sequence). The DNA for the CDR3 is TGTGCCACCAGCAGAGGGGGGAACTATGGCTACACCTTC. Translated: CATSRGGNYGYTF.

The chain has TRBV19 and TRBJ1-2; D ambiguous. This CDR3 has 14 amino acids. Germline-derived CDR1 and CDR2 are LNHDA and SQIVND (reference sequence). V lost 0 bases and J 4 bases, leaving 9 bases between the germline ends. CDR3 DNA sequence: TGTGCCAGTAGTATAGATCGGTGGGGCTATGGCTACACCTTC. Translating it yields CASSIDRWGYGYTF.

The chain carries TRBV5-1 and TRBJ2-2; 13 bases agree with TRBD2. J gave up 4 bases and V 4 bases, and 10 bases lay outside the gene matches. This CDR3 has 18 residues. From germline, CDR1 is SGHRS and CDR2 YFSETQ. CDR3 sequence: CASSPGTSGTWGTGELFF. In nucleotides, the CDR3 is TGCGCCAGCAGCCCCGGGACTAGCGGGACCTGGGGCACCGGGGAGCTGTTTTTT.

CDR3 DNA sequence: TGTGCCATGAGCGGGGGGGGTTACAATGAGCAGTTCTTC. It encodes CAMSGGGYNEQFF. V usage is TRBV10-3 and J usage is TRBJ2-1; 10 bases line up with TRBD2. This CDR3 is built from 13 residues. With 9 bases clipped from V and 4 bases from J, the junction kept 3 bases outside the gene matches. CDR1 ENHRY and CDR2 SYGVKD come from the germline V gene.

The chain uses TRBV4-1 and TRBJ1-2, with D uncertain. CDR1 and CDR2 (germline): MGHRA, YSYEKL. Trimming removed 1 base at V and 2 bases at J, with 14 bases between. The CDR3 is made up of 16 amino acids. The CDR3 sequence is CASSQGAGQPNYGYTF. The CDR3 DNA is TGCGCCAGCAGCCAAGGAGCAGGTCAGCCGAACTATGGCTACACCTTC.

The chain is built from TRBV27 and TRBJ2-7; weak D call: TRBD1 (6 bases). Germline CDR1 reads MNHEY; CDR2 reads SMNVEV (reference sequence). The CDR3 sequence is 16 residues long. Between the trimmed V and J ends, which lost 5 bases and 3 bases, there was a span of 20 bases. The CDR3 nucleotides are TGTGCCAGCAGTGCCACAGGGTTGGGGAGAAGCTACGAGCAGTACGTC. Translating it yields CASSATGLGRSYEQYV.

The V call is TRBV14, the J call TRBJ1-1; 9 bases match TRBD1. CDR1 and CDR2 from the germline V gene are SGHDN and FVKESK. Losses at the gene ends were 4 bases for V and 1 base for J; bases not matched to a gene: 7. The CDR3 spans 16 residues. The DNA of the CDR3 is TGTGCCAGCAGCCCGGGACAGGGTTTGTGGAACACTGAAGCTTTCTTT. Protein: CASSPGQGLWNTEAFF.

This clone was detected a few times. The chain couples TRBV5-1 to TRBJ2-3; weak D call: TRBD2 (5 bases). Germline CDR1 SGHRS, CDR2 YFSETQ. V dropped 4 bases and J dropped 2 bases, with 11 bases sitting between them. The length of the CDR3 is 14 residues. CDR3 nucleotide sequence: TGCGCCAGCAGCGGTGCAGACTACACAGATACGCAGTATTTT. Protein: CASSGADYTDTQYF.

This CDR3 reads CASSPTGAAEAFF. Here the CDR3 DNA reads TGTGCCAGCAGCCCGACAGGGGCGGCTGAAGCTTTCTTT. The chain employs TRBV5-4 and TRBJ1-1, with 8 nucleotides matching TRBD1. CDR1 is SGHNT and CDR2 is YYREEE in the germline V gene (reference sequence). V lost 4 bases, J lost 6 bases, and 5 bases stayed unmatched. This CDR3 has 13 residues. The whole variable domain, filled in from reference TRBV5-4 and TRBJ1-1, reads ETGVTQSPTHLIKTRGQQVTLRCSSQSGHNTVSWYQQALGQGPQFIFQYYREEENGRGNFPPRFSGLQFPNYSSELNVNALELDDSALYLCASSPTGAAEAFFGQGTRLTVV.

The chain's CDR3 is CASSFRPNEQYV. CDR3 nucleotide sequence: TGTGCCAGCAGCTTCAGACCAAACGAGCAGTACGTC. The genes are TRBV11-2 and TRBJ2-7; D remains ambiguous. Germline lookup yields CDR1 SGHAT and CDR2 FQNNGV. The CDR3 contains 12 residues. V dropped 3 bases and J dropped 5 bases, with 8 bases sitting between them.

The V call is TRBV4-3, the J call TRBJ2-5, with D unclear. This CDR3 is 15 amino acids long. Trimming took off 2 bases at V and 3 bases at J, with 13 bases between the two ends. CDR1 LGHNA and CDR2 YSLEER come from the germline V gene. In nucleotides, the CDR3 is TGCGCCAGCAGCCAAAGATCGGGTAGGGAAGAGACCCAGTACTTC. This translates into CASSQRSGREETQYF.

Notes on this clone: A junction boundary mismatches the germline segment, possibly from a read error. The chain recombines TRBV12-5 with TRBJ2-2, with a possible D match to TRBD2 (5 bases). The CDR3 totals 15 residues. Germline assignment: CDR1 LGHNT and CDR2 FRNRAP. CDR3 sequence: CTSGLGHGNTGELFF. The CDR3 nucleotides are TGTACTAGTGGTTTGGGCCACGGGAACACCGGGGAGCTGTTTTTT.